A selection of T cell receptor beta chains follows, all from one sample in a study of T cells after yellow fever vaccination. Each CDR3 protein gets one entry after TCRdb re-called the 5' RACE reads with MiXCR. The top ten clones hold about 3% of a sample with about 340,000 distinct CDR3 sequences, roughly an eighth of them seen once. The specimen comprised CD4+ T cells sorted from PBMCs, sampled 15 days after the yellow fever booster vaccination. The source is a man between 18 and 29 years old who received the YFV17D yellow fever vaccine. The CDR3 runs from the conserved cysteine through the conserved F or W. A D gene is named only where the DNA matches it firmly. Size values are once, few and many counts, or a class for expanded clones, and some rows have none.

TRBJ1-1 15 TRBD1 NA TRBV3-1 TGTGCCAGCAGCCCTCTCTTGACAGGGTTCACTGAAGCTTTCTTT CASSPLLTGFTEAFF
TRBJ2-6 16 NA NA TRBV9 TGTGCCAGCAGCGTAGGGGACGGCTCTGGGGCCAACGTCCTGACTTTC CASSVGDGSGANVLTF
TRBJ2-3 15 TRBD2 few TRBV11-2 TGTGCCAGCAGGCCCACTAGCGGGGGGGCAGATACGCAGTATTTT CASRPTSGGADTQYF
TRBJ2-2 14 TRBD1 NA TRBV18 TGTGCCAGCTGGGACAGGATGAACACCGGGGAGCTGTTTTTT CASWDRMNTGELFF
TRBJ2-1 16 TRBD2 few TRBV19 TGTGCCAGTAGTATTCCAGCGGGGGGGTTCAATAATGAGCAGTTCTTC CASSIPAGGFNNEQFF
TRBJ2-1 16 TRBD1 NA TRBV7-2 TGTGCCAGCAGCTTGATCAGGGGGAGCTCCTACAATGAGCAGTTCTTC CASSLIRGSSYNEQFF
TRBJ2-5 15 NA few TRBV4-2 TGTGCCAGCAGCCAAGTAGGCGGGGAGGCGGAGACCCAGTACTTC CASSQVGGEAETQYF
TRBJ1-2 13 TRBD1 NA TRBV25-1 TGTGCCAGCAGTGCGGGACAGAACTATGGCTACACCTTC CASSAGQNYGYTF
TRBJ2-5 14 TRBD2 few TRBV7-9 TGTGCCAGCAGCTTAGATAGCGGGGGAGAGACCCAGTACTTC CASSLDSGGETQYF
TRBJ1-6 16 NA many TRBV5-1 TGCGCCAGCAGCTTGGGTTGGGGTGAATCAAATTCACCCCTCCACTTT CASSLGWGESNSPLHF
TRBJ2-2 18 NA few TRBV4-3 TGCGCCAGCAGCCAAGATCCTTCGACGCCCGGGAACACCGGGGAGCTGTTTTTT CASSQDPSTPGNTGELFF
TRBJ2-1 13 NA many TRBV6-2/TRBV6-3 TGTGCCAGCAGTATACAGGCGTACAATGAGCAGTTCTTC CASSIQAYNEQFF
TRBJ2-5 11 NA NA TRBV28 TGTGCCACCCTGACAGGAGAGACCCAGTACTTC CATLTGETQYF
TRBJ1-2 13 NA few TRBV6-2/TRBV6-3 TGTGCCAGCAGAGCGACAGGAACCTATGGCTACACCTTC CASRATGTYGYTF
TRBJ2-7 12 NA NA TRBV30 TGTGCCTGGAAGAAGAGGAGTATCGAGCAGTACTTC CAWKKRSIEQYF
TRBJ2-1 12 NA few TRBV7-9 TGTGCCAGCAGACTAGTTGACCATGAGCAGTTCTTC CASRLVDHEQFF
TRBJ1-1 13 NA NA TRBV9 TGTGCCAGCAGTGTTACAGGGTATTCTGAAGCTTTCTTT CASSVTGYSEAFF
TRBJ1-1 13 NA few TRBV5-1 TGCGCCAGCACGGGACGGCTGAACACTGAAGCTTTCTTT CASTGRLNTEAFF
TRBJ1-4 15 NA NA TRBV5-1 TGCGCCAGCAGCGAGTCGAGCAGCTCCTTTGAAAAACTGTTTTTT CASSESSSSFEKLFF
TRBJ2-5 16 TRBD1 NA TRBV7-2 TGTGCCAGCAGCCGCAATACAGGGGCCCTAACTGGGACCCAGTACTTC CASSRNTGALTGTQYF
TRBJ1-2 11 NA many TRBV20-1 TGCAGTGCCTCTCGGGGGGAAAGCTACACCTTC CSASRGESYTF
TRBJ1-4 15 NA few TRBV18 TGTGCCAGCTCACTCCCAAGTCCAGGAGGAGAAAAACTGTTTTTT CASSLPSPGGEKLFF
TRBJ2-5 16 TRBD1 few TRBV7-9 TGTGCCAGCAGCCCCGGAAGCAGACAGGGTAGGGAGACCCAGTACTTC CASSPGSRQGRETQYF